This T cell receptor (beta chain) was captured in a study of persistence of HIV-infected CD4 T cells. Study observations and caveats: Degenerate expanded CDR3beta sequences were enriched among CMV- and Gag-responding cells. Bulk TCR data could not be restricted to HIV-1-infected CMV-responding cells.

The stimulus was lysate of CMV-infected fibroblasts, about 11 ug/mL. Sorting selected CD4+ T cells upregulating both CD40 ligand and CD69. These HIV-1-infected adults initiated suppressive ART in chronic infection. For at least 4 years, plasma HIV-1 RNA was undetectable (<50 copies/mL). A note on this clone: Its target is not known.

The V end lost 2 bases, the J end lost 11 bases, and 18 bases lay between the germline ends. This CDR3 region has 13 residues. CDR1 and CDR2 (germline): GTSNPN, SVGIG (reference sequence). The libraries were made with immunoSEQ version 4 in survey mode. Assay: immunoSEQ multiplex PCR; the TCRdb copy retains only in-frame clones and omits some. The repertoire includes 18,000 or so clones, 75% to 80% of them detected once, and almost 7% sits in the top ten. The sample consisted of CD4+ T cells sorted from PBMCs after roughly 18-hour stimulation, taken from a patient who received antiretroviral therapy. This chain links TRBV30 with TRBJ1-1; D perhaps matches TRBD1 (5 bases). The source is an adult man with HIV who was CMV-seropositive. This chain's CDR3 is CAWSRDLEGRAFF. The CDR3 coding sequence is TGTGCCTGGAGTCGGGATCTGGAGGGGAGGGCTTTCTTT.